These 2 T cell receptor beta chains were all obtained from the same sample, sequenced in a study of early T cells in non-severe SARS-CoV-2 infection. A single record per CDR3 protein comes from TCRdb applying MiXCR to the 5' RACE reads. The sample holds approximately 70,000 distinct CDR3 sequences, about 12% seen once. What was sequenced was whole blood. Every receptor here comes from an adult who was a healthcare worker with PCR-confirmed SARS-CoV-2 infection or an uninfected control (not recorded which).

The sample holds many counts of this clonotype. The chain has TRBV10-3 and TRBJ2-5, with 7 bases fitting TRBD1. V lost 6 bases and J lost 5; bases outside the gene matches: 3. The CDR3 covers 12 residues. Germline assignment: CDR1 ENHRY and CDR2 SYGVKD. CDR3 protein: CAISDRDETQYF. CDR3 DNA sequence: TGTGCCATCAGCGACAGGGATGAGACCCAGTACTTC.

This clonotype was seen only a few times. The rearrangement joins TRBV7-9 to TRBJ2-1; possibly TRBD1 for D (7 bases). The CDR3 runs 15 residues. In germline, CDR1 is SEHNR, CDR2 FQNEAQ (reference sequence). V was pared by 8 bases and J by 4 bases, with 18 bases between. The DNA of the CDR3 is TGTGCCAGCCAGGGGGGAGGAGGGCCATACAATGAGCAGTTCTTC. It is translated as CASQGGGGPYNEQFF.